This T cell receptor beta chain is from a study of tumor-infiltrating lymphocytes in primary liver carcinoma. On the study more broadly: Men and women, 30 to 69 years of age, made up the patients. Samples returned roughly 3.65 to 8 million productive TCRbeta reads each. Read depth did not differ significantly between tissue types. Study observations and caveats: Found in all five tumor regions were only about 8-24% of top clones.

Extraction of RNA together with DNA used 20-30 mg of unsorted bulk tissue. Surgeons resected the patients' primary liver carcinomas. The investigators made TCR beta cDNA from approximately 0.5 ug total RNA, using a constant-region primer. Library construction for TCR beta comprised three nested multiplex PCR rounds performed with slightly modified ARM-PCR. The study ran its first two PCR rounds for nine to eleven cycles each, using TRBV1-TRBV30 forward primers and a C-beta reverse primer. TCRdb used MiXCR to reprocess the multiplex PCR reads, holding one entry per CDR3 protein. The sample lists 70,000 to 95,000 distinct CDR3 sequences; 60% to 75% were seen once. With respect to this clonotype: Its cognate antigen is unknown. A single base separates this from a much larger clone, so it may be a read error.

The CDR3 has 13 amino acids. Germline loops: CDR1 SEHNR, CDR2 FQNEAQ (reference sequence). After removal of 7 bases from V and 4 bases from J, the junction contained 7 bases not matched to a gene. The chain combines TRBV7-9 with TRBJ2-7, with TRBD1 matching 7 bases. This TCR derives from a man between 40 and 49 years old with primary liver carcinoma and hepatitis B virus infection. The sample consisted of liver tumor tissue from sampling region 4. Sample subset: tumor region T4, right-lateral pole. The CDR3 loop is CASTPGTVYEQYF. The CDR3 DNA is TGTGCCAGCACCCCGGGGACAGTTTACGAGCAGTACTTC.